This note documents a single TCR beta chain sequence. Losses at the gene ends were 2 bases for V and 5 bases for J; bases not matched to a gene: 7. This CDR3 has 15 residues. CDR1 is KGHDR, CDR2 SFDVKD, per germline. The sample is drawn from a study of blood T cell repertoires in COVID-19. Clinical history as reported by participants underpinned cohort assignment. Method: immunoSEQ multiplex PCR; TCRdb's copy keeps in-frame clones and lacks some. The sample yields about 160,000 clones, 80% seen once. The chain employs TRBV24-1 and TRBJ1-1; 7 nucleotides line up with TRBD1. The sequence came from a woman in her fifties or sixties who had recovered from COVID-19. Specimen: PBMCs or T cells enriched from blood (not recorded which). DNA for the CDR3: TGTGCCACCAGTGATTCCCGGACAGGTGGGACTGAAGCTTTCTTT. Protein sequence: CATSDSRTGGTEAFF.